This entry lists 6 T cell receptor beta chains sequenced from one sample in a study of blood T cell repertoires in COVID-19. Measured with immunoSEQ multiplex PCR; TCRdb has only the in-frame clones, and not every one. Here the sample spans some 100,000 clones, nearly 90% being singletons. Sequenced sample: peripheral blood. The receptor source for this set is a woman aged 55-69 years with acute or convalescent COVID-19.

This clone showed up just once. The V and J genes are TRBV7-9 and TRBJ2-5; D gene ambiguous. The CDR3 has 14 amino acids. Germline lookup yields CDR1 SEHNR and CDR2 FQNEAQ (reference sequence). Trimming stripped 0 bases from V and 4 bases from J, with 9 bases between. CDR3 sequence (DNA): TGTGCCAGCAGCTTAGCGCTTGAGAGAGAGACCCAGTACTTC. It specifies CASSLALERETQYF. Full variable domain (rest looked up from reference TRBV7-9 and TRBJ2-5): DTGVSQNPRHKITKRGQNVTFRCDPISEHNRLYWYRQTLGQGPEFLTYFQNEAQLEKSRLLSDRFSAERPKGSFSTLEIQRTEQGDSAMYLCASSLALERETQYFGPGTRLLVL.

This CDR3 reads CASSQDGGPADGYTF. CDR3 in DNA: TGCGCCAGCAGCCAAGACGGGGGTCCCGCAGATGGCTACACCTTC. V gene TRBV4-1 combines with J gene TRBJ1-2; D may be TRBD1 (5 bases). Looked up from germline, CDR1 is MGHRA and CDR2 is YSYEKL. Deletions cut 0 bases from V and 6 bases from J, with 14 bases between. The CDR3 totals 15 residues.

The CDR3 reads CASSLSTRRAQYF. The CDR3 region has the DNA TGTGCCAGCAGTTTATCTACCAGGAGGGCCCAGTATTTT. The gene calls are TRBV28 and TRBJ2-3; tentatively, D is TRBD2 (6 bases). The germline CDR1 and CDR2 sequences are MDHEN and SYDVKM. This CDR3 is built from 13 residues. Trimming removed 1 base from V and 12 bases from J, with 14 bases in between.

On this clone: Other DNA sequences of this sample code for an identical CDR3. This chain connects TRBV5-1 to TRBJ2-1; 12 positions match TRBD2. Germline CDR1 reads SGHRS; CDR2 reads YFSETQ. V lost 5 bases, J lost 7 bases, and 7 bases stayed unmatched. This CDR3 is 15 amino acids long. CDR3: CASSPGLAGGNEQFF. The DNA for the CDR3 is TGCGCCAGCAGTCCGGGACTAGCGGGTGGGAATGAGCAGTTCTTC.

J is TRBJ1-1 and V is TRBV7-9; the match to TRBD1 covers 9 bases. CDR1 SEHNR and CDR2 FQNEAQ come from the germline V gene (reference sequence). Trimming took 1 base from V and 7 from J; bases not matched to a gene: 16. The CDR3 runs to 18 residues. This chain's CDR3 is CASSLGGVWGTGTGEAFF. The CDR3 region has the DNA TGTGCCAGCAGCTTAGGAGGGGTCTGGGGGACAGGGACCGGTGAAGCTTTCTTT.

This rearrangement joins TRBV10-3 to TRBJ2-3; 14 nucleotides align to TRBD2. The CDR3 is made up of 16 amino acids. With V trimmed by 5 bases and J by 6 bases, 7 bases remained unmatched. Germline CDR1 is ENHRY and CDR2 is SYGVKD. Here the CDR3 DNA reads TGTGCCATCAGTAACGGACTAGCGGGAGGACAGGATACGCAGTATTTT. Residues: CAISNGLAGGQDTQYF.